The 19 T cell receptor beta chains below all came from one sample that was sequenced in a study of T cell responses to AZD1222 COVID-19 vaccine. TCRdb's copy holds only in-frame clones and misses some; the assay was immunoSEQ multiplex PCR. Altogether 90,000 to 120,000 clones are present, roughly 92% being singletons, with the ten largest covering 5%. This material consisted of peripheral blood, taken on day 0 of AZD1222 vaccination. The receptor source for this set is an adult in good health.

V usage is TRBV18 and J usage is TRBJ1-5, with D perhaps matching TRBD1 (5 bases). CDR1 KGHSH and CDR2 LQKENI come from the germline V gene. The length of the CDR3 is 14 residues. The germline V and J ends were trimmed by 3 bases and 7 bases, with 13 bases remaining between them. In DNA form, the CDR3 reads TGTGCCAGCTCACCGCAGGGAGGTTTGCAGCCCCAGCATTTT. It specifies CASSPQGGLQPQHF.

The chain joins TRBV19 to TRBJ1-2, with D unclear. Germline CDR1 and CDR2: LNHDA and SQIVND (reference sequence). The CDR3 is made up of 15 amino acids. Trimming stripped 0 bases from V and 8 bases from J, with 16 bases between. Here the CDR3 DNA reads TGTGCCAGTAGTATAGATACGGGGTCTCACCGCGGCTACACCTTC. The encoded protein is CASSIDTGSHRGYTF.

This clone was seen a single time. The rearrangement uses TRBV14 and TRBJ1-6, with D possibly being TRBD1 (6 bases). Looked up from germline, CDR1 is SGHDN and CDR2 is FVKESK. The ends were cut back, 0 bases at V and 7 bases at J, with 7 bases in the middle. The CDR3 loop spans 14 amino acids. The CDR3 nucleotides read TGTGCCAGCAGCCAAGAAACAGGGAATTCACCCCTCCACTTT. Translated: CASSQETGNSPLHF.

J is TRBJ2-2 and V is TRBV5-5; D unresolved. This CDR3 is built from 12 residues. V was cut by 2 bases and J by 5 bases, with 4 bases left in between. The germline gives CDR1 SGHKS, CDR2 YYEKEE (reference sequence). The chain's CDR3 is CASSFRTGELFF. For the CDR3, the DNA is TGTGCCAGCAGCTTCAGGACCGGGGAGCTGTTTTTT.

This chain connects TRBV11-2 to TRBJ1-3, with no clear D. V lost 5 bases, J lost 8 bases, and 10 bases lay in between. This CDR3 spans 12 amino acids. Germline CDR1 SGHAT, CDR2 FQNNGV. In DNA, the CDR3 is TGTGCCAGCAGCCTCACTAGGGACACCATATATTTT. It specifies CASSLTRDTIYF. Complete variable domain (other parts from reference TRBV11-2 and TRBJ1-3): EAGVAQSPRYKIIEKRQSVAFWCNPISGHATLYWYQQILGQGPKLLIQFQNNGVVDDSQLPKDRFSAERLKGVDSTLKIQPAKLEDSAVYLCASSLTRDTIYFGEGSWLTVV.

The rearrangement uses TRBV6-4 and TRBJ2-6; D is unclear. The CDR3 runs to 15 residues. Per the germline V gene, CDR1 is MRHNA and CDR2 is SNTAGT. V dropped 6 bases and J dropped 0 bases, with 9 bases sitting between them. The CDR3 nucleotides read TGTGCCAGCAGCCGCCGCCCCTCTGGGGCCAACGTCCTGACTTTC. Protein product: CASSRRPSGANVLTF.

This clone came up a few times. The chain recombines TRBV27 with TRBJ2-1, with TRBD2 matching 7 bases. Germline V gene sequence: CDR1 MNHEY, CDR2 SMNVEV (reference sequence). Trimming took 2 bases from V and 1 from J; bases not matched to a gene: 5. CDR3 size: 16 residues. The CDR3 DNA is TGTGCCAGCAGTTTACTGGCGGGAGATTCCTACAATGAGCAGTTCTTC. Amino acids: CASSLLAGDSYNEQFF.

The rearrangement joins TRBV5-4 to TRBJ2-3; 9 nucleotides line up with TRBD2. The CDR3 sequence is 15 residues long. With 0 bases clipped from V and 3 bases from J, the junction kept 2 bases outside the gene matches. Germline lookup yields CDR1 SGHNT and CDR2 YYREEE (reference sequence). Here the CDR3 reads CASSLDSGRTDTQYF. The CDR3 nucleotides read TGTGCCAGCAGCTTGGATAGCGGGAGAACAGATACGCAGTATTTT.

This chain uses TRBV7-9 with TRBJ1-5; 7 nucleotides align to TRBD1. CDR1 SEHNR and CDR2 FQNEAQ come from the germline V gene (reference sequence). The ends lost 8 bases at V and 2 bases at J; junction bases unmatched: 12. This CDR3 contains 16 residues. The CDR3 region is CASGSTGIGGNQPQHF. CDR3 coding DNA: TGTGCCAGCGGCTCGACAGGGATCGGTGGCAATCAGCCCCAGCATTTT.

The chain employs TRBV19 and TRBJ1-5, with D possibly matching TRBD1 (5 bases). V was clipped by 3 bases and J by 0 bases, with 9 bases between them. This CDR3 is built from 15 residues. Germline CDR1 reads LNHDA; CDR2 reads SQIVND (reference sequence). The DNA for the CDR3 is TGTGCCAGTAGTATGGGACGGAATAGCAATCAGCCCCAGCATTTT. It specifies CASSMGRNSNQPQHF.

The rearrangement joins TRBV19 to TRBJ2-6, with D unclear. The CDR3 has 13 residues. V dropped 4 bases and J dropped 4 bases, with 5 bases sitting between them. CDR1 is LNHDA, CDR2 SQIVND, per germline (reference sequence). The CDR3 here is CASSTGGANVLTF. In DNA, the CDR3 is TGTGCCAGTAGTACAGGCGGGGCCAACGTCCTGACTTTC.

The chain is built from TRBV4-3 and TRBJ2-1; TRBD2 matches at 14 bases. CDR1 LGHNA and CDR2 YSLEER come from the germline V gene. The V segment lost 4 bases and the J segment 10 bases; nucleotides outside the gene matches: 9. The CDR3 loop spans 16 amino acids. The CDR3 spells CASSPRGLAGVGEQFF. CDR3 bases: TGCGCCAGCAGCCCAAGGGGACTAGCGGGAGTGGGGGAGCAGTTCTTC.

This clone was detected a few times. This chain uses TRBV6-1 with TRBJ1-4; possibly TRBD1 for D (6 bases). CDR3 length: 15 residues. The V end lost 0 bases, the J end lost 8 bases, and 13 bases lay between the germline ends. The V gene's germline CDR1 is MNHNS and CDR2 SASEGT. CDR3 DNA sequence: TGTGCCAGCAGTGAAGCGGGGGGCATGGGAGAAAAACTGTTTTTT. Amino acids: CASSEAGGMGEKLFF.

The chain links TRBV6-4 to TRBJ1-2; 7 bases match TRBD1. The CDR3 extends over 15 amino acids. CDR1 and CDR2 (germline): MRHNA, SNTAGT. Unmatched junction bases numbered 14, after V lost 6 bases and J lost 7 bases. The CDR3 DNA is TGTGCCAGCAGGGGATACTCGGGACAGTCGGCTGGCTACACCTTC. Its protein product is CASRGYSGQSAGYTF.

The chain employs TRBV28 and TRBJ2-7, with a tentative D call TRBD1 (6 bases). This CDR3 has 14 residues. V was clipped by 5 bases and J by 3 bases, with 14 bases between them. CDR1 and CDR2 (germline): MDHEN, SYDVKM. The CDR3 DNA reads TGTGCCAGCAGTCGCCTGGACAGTCTCTACGAGCAGTACTTC. It specifies CASSRLDSLYEQYF.

V usage is TRBV5-1 and J usage is TRBJ2-1; D is unclear. Germline CDR1 and CDR2: SGHRS and YFSETQ. V shed 4 bases and J shed 3 bases, with 8 bases lying between them. This CDR3 has 13 residues. CDR3 DNA sequence: TGCGCCAGCAGCAATGACTTCTACAATGAGCAGTTCTTC. Amino acids: CASSNDFYNEQFF.

The V gene is TRBV19, the J gene TRBJ1-6; TRBD1 might be the D (5 bases). V was cut by 4 bases and J by 7 bases, with 11 bases left in between. Germline CDR1 reads LNHDA; CDR2 reads SQIVND (reference sequence). The CDR3 sequence is 14 residues long. The CDR3 protein is CASSRSRANSPLHF. The CDR3 DNA follows: TGTGCCAGTAGTAGAAGCAGGGCGAATTCACCCCTCCACTTT. Complete variable domain (other parts from reference TRBV19 and TRBJ1-6): DGGITQSPKYLFRKEGQNVTLSCEQNLNHDAMYWYRQDPGQGLRLIYYSQIVNDFQKGDIAEGYSVSREKKESFPLTVTSAQKNPTAFYLCASSRSRANSPLHFGNGTRLTVT.

The chain uses TRBV27 and TRBJ1-5, with 7 positions matching TRBD1. V was clipped by 10 bases and J by 7 bases; unmatched bases: 10. The CDR3 runs to 13 residues. The germline CDR1 and CDR2 sequences are MNHEY and SMNVEV (reference sequence). The CDR3 nucleotides read TGTGCCAACCGCGACAGGGAAATCCAGCCCCAGCATTTT. Amino acids: CANRDREIQPQHF.

This chain links TRBV5-8 with TRBJ2-2; D perhaps matches TRBD2 (5 bases). CDR1 and CDR2 from the germline V gene are SGHTS and YDEGEE. CDR3 size: 16 residues. V lost 0 bases, J lost 0 bases, and 9 bases lay in between. CDR3 bases: TGTGCCAGCAGCTTGGGATCGGGGACGAACACCGGGGAGCTGTTTTTT. Protein sequence: CASSLGSGTNTGELFF.